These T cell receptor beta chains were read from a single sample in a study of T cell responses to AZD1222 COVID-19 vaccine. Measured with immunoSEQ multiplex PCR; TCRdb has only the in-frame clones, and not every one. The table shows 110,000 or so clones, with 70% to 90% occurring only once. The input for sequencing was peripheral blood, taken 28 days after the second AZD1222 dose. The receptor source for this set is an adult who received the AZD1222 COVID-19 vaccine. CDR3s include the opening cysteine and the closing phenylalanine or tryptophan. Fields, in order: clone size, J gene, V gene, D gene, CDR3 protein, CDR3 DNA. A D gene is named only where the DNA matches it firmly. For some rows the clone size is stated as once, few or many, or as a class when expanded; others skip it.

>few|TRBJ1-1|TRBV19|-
CASSRRGTSNTEAFF
TGTGCCAGTAGTAGACGGGGCACCTCGAACACTGAAGCTTTCTTT
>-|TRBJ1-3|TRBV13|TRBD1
CASSSKLGTGGSGNTIYF
TGTGCCAGCAGCTCTAAACTCGGGACAGGGGGCTCTGGAAACACCATATATTTT
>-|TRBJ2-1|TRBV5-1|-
CASSLLVVNEQFF
TGCGCCAGCAGCTTACTAGTGGTGAATGAGCAGTTCTTC
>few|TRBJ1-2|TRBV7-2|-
CASSLWGLDYGYTF
TGTGCCAGCAGTCTATGGGGGCTTGACTATGGCTACACCTTC
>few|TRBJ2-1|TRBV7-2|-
CASSPMARSDYNEQFF
TGTGCCAGCAGCCCGATGGCGAGATCCGACTACAATGAGCAGTTCTTC
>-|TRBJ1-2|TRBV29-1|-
CSVARAGLDYGYTF
TGCAGCGTTGCTCGGGCAGGGTTGGACTATGGCTACACCTTC
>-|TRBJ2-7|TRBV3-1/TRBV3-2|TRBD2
CASSLVGSGGFSYEQYF
TGTGCCAGCAGCCTCGTAGGTAGCGGGGGCTTCTCCTACGAGCAGTACTTC
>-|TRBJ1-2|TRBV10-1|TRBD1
CASSPGQGTYGYTF
TGCGCCAGCAGTCCAGGACAGGGAACCTATGGCTACACCTTC
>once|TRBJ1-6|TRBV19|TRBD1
CASSVDRDGSPLHF
TGTGCCAGTAGTGTCGACAGGGATGGTTCACCCCTCCACTTT
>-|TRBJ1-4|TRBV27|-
CASSYRDNEKLFF
TGTGCCAGCAGTTACAGGGATAATGAAAAACTGTTTTTT
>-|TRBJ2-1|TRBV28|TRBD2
CASRSGTSNSYNEQFF
TGTGCCAGCAGATCCGGGACTAGCAACTCCTACAATGAGCAGTTCTTC
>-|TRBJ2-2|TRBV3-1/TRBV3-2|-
CASSHRDGSNTGELFF
TGTGCCAGCAGCCACAGGGACGGGTCGAACACCGGGGAGCTGTTTTTT
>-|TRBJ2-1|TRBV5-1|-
CASSLGDSSYNEQFF
TGCGCCAGCAGCTTGGGGGACTCGAGTTACAATGAGCAGTTCTTC
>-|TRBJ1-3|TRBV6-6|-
CASSNQGGNTIYF
TGTGCCAGCAGCAACCAGGGTGGAAACACCATATATTTT
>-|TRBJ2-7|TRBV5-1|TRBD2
CASSPGTRSYEQYF
TGCGCCAGCAGCCCCGGGACTAGATCCTACGAGCAGTACTTC
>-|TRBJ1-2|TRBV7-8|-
CASSHEGRGGPGYGYTF
TGTGCCAGCAGCCACGAGGGCAGAGGGGGGCCAGGCTATGGCTACACCTTC
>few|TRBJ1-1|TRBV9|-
CASSVGDMITEAFF
TGTGCCAGCAGCGTGGGGGACATGATCACTGAAGCTTTCTTT
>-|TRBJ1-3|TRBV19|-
CASSIGGSGNTIYF
TGTGCCAGTAGTATCGGGGGAAGTGGAAACACCATATATTTT
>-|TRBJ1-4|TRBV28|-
CASSPSEANEKLFF
TGTGCCAGCAGCCCAAGCGAAGCTAATGAAAAACTGTTTTTT
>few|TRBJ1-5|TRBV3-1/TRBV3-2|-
CASSQGNVGQPQHF
TGTGCCAGCAGCCAAGGGAATGTGGGTCAGCCCCAGCATTTT
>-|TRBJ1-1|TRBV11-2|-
CASSFLEGSSEAFF
TGTGCCAGCAGCTTTTTGGAAGGGTCTAGTGAAGCTTTCTTT
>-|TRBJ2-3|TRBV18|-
CASRDSGDTQYF
TGTGCCAGTCGGGATTCGGGGGATACGCAGTATTTT
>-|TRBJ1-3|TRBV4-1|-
CASSQDQGTGNTIYF
TGCGCCAGCAGCCAAGATCAAGGGACTGGAAACACCATATATTTT
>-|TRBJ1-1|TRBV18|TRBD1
CASSPGQRNEETFF
TGTGCCAGCTCACCGGGACAGAGGAACGAAGAGACTTTCTTT
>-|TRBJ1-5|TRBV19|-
CASSTQGGKGFGNQPQHF
TGTGCCAGTAGTACACAAGGGGGAAAGGGATTTGGCAATCAGCCCCAGCATTTT
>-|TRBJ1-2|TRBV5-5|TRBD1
CASSLLFSDRGAYGYTF
TGTGCCAGCAGCTTGTTGTTCTCGGACAGGGGAGCCTATGGCTACACCTTC
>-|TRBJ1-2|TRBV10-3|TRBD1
CAISPDRDGYTF
TGTGCCATCAGTCCCGACAGGGATGGCTACACCTTC
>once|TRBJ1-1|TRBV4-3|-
CASSQGIGNTEAFF
TGCGCCAGCAGCCAAGGGATAGGGAACACTGAAGCTTTCTTT
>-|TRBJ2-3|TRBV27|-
CASSLRRTDTQYF
TGTGCCAGCAGTTTACGCCGCACAGATACGCAGTATTTT